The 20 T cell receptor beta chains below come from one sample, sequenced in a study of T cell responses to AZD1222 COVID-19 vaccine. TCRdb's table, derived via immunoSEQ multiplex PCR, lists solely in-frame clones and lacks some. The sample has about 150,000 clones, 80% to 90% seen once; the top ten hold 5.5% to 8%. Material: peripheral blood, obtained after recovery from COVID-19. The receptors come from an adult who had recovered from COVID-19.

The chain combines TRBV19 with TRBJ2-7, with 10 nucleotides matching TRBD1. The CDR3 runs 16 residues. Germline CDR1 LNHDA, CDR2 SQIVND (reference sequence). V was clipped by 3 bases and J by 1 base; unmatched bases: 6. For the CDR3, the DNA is TGTGCCAGTAGTATCGCTGACAGGGGGCTTTCCTACGAGCAGTACTTC. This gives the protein CASSIADRGLSYEQYF. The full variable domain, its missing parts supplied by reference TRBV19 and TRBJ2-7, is DGGITQSPKYLFRKEGQNVTLSCEQNLNHDAMYWYRQDPGQGLRLIYYSQIVNDFQKGDIAEGYSVSREKKESFPLTVTSAQKNPTAFYLCASSIADRGLSYEQYFGPGTRLTVT.

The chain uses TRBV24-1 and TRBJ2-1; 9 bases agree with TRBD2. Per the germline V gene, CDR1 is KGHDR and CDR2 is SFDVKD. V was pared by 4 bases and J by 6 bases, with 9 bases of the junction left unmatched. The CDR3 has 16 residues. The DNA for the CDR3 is TGTGCCACCAGTGAACCCCGGACTAGCGAGGTCAATGAGCAGTTCTTC. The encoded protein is CATSEPRTSEVNEQFF.

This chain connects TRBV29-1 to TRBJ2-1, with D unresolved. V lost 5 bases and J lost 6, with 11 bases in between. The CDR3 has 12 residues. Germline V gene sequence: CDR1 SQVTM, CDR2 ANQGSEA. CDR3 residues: CSVRHSSNEQFF. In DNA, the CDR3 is TGCAGCGTTCGTCACAGCTCCAATGAGCAGTTCTTC.

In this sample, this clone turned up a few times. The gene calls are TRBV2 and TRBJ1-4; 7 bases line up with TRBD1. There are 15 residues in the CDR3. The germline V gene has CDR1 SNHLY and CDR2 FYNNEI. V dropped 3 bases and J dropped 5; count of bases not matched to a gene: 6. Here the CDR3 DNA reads TGTGCCAGCAGTGATCAGCTGGGACAGAATGAAAAACTGTTTTTT. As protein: CASSDQLGQNEKLFF.

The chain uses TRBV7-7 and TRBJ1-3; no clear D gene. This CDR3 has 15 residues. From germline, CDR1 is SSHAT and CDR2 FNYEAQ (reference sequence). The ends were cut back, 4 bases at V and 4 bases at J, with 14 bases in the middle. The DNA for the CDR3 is TGTGCCAGCAGCTACGGCATAGGGTCGGGAAACACCATATATTTT. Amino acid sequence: CASSYGIGSGNTIYF.

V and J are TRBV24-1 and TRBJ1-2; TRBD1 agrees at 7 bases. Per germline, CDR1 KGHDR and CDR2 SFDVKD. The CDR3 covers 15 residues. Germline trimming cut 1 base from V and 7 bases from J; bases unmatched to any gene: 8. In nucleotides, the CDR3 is TGTGCCACCAGTGATTTTGGACAGGCCAAGGGTGGCTACACCTTC. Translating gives CATSDFGQAKGGYTF.

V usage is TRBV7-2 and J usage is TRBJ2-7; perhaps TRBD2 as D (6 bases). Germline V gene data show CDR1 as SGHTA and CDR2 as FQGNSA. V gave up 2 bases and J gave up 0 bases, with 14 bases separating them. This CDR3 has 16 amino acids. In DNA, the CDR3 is TGTGCCAGCAGCTTATCGCTAGCGCAGAGCTCCTACGAGCAGTACTTC. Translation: CASSLSLAQSSYEQYF.

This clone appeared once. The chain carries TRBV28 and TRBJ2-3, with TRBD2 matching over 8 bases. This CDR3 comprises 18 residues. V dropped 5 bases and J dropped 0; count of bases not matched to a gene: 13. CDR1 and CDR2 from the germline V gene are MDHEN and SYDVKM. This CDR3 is CASSLLAEPPTSTDTQYF. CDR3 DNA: TGTGCCAGCAGTCTACTAGCGGAGCCTCCCACTAGCACAGATACGCAGTATTTT.

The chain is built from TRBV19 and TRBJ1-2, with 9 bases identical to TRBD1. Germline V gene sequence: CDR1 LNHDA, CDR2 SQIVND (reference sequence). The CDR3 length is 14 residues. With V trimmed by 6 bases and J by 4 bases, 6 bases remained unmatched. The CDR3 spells CASRTVQGAYGYTF. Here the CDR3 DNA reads TGTGCCAGTAGGACGGTACAGGGGGCCTATGGCTACACCTTC.

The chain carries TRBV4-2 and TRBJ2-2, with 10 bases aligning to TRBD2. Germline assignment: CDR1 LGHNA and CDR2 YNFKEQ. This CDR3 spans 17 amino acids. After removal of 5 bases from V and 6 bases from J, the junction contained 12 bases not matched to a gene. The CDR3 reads CASSSSSGGGLAGELFF. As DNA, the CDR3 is TGTGCCAGCAGCTCCTCTAGCGGGGGTGGCCTGGCCGGGGAGCTGTTTTTT.

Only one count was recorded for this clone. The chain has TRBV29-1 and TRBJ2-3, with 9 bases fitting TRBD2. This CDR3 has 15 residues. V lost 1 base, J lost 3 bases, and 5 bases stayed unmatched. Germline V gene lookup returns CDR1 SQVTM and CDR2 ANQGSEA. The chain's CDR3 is CSVEGRSGGTDTQYF. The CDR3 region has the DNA TGCAGCGTTGAAGGGAGGAGCGGGGGGACAGATACGCAGTATTTT.

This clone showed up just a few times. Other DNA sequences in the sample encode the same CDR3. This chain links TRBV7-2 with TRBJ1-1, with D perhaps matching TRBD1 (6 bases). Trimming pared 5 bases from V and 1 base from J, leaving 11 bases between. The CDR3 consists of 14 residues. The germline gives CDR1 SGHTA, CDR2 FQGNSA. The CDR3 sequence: CASSPGAANTEAFF. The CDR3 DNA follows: TGTGCCAGCAGCCCAGGGGCTGCGAACACTGAAGCTTTCTTT.

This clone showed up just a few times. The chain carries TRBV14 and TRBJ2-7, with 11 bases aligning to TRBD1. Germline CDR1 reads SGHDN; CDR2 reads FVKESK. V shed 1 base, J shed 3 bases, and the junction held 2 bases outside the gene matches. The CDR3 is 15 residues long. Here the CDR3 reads CASSQGTGGNYEQYF. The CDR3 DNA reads TGTGCCAGCAGCCAAGGGACAGGGGGCAACTACGAGCAGTACTTC.

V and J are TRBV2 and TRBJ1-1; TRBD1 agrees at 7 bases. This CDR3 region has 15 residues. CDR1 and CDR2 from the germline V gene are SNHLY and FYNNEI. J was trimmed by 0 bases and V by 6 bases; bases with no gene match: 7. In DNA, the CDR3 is TGTGCCAGCAGGAGGGACAGACAAGTGAACACTGAAGCTTTCTTT. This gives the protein CASRRDRQVNTEAFF.

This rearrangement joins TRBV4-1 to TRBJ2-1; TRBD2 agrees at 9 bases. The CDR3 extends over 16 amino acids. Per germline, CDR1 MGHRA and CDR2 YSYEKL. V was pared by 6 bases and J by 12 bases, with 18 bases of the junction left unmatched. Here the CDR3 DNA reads TGCGCCAGCAGTCCAGCGAAGGCGGGAGGGCGAGGAGTGCAGTTCTTC. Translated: CASSPAKAGGRGVQFF.

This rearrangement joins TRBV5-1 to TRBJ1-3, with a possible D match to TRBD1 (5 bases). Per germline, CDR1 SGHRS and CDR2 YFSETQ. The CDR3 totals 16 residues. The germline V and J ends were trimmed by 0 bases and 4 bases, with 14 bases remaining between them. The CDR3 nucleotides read TGCGCCAGCAGCTTGGCAGGGCTGTCATTAGGAAACACCATATATTTT. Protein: CASSLAGLSLGNTIYF.

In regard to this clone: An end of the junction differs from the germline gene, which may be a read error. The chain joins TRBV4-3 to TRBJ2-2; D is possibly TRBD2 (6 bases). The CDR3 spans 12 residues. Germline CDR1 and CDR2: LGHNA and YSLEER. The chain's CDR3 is CASSQGLGGLFF. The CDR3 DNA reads TGCGCCAGCAGCCAAGGACTCGGGGGGCTGTTTTTT.

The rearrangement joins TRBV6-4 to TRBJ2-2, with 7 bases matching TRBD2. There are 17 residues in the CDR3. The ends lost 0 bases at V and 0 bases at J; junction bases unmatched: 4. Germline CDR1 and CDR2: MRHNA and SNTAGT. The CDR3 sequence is CASSDSMTSPNTGELFF. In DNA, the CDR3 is TGTGCCAGCAGTGACTCGATGACTAGCCCGAACACCGGGGAGCTGTTTTTT.

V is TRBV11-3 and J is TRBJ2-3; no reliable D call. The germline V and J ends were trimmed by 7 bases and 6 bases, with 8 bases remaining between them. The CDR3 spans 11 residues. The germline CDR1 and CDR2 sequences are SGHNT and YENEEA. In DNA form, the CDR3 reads TGTGCCAGCAAAGGTGGTGATACGCAGTATTTT. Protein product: CASKGGDTQYF.

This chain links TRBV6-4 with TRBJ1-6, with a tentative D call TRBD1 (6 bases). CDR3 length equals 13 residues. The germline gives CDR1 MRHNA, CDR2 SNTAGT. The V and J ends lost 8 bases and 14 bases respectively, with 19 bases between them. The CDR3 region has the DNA TGTGCCAGCTCACCGACTCAACAGGGCACCCTCCACTTT. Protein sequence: CASSPTQQGTLHF.